This T cell receptor (beta chain) comes out of a study of response to subunit inactivated influenza vaccine. Study-wide results and caveats: Few additional T cells are recruited per seasonal influenza vaccination, authors suggested.

TCRdb reprocessed the RT-PCR reads via MiXCR and lists one record per CDR3 protein. This sample yields about 780,000 distinct CDR3 sequences, of which 15% to 20% are seen a single time; about a tenth belongs to the top ten. This clonotype was seen a handful of times. Its antigen is undetermined. This TCR was sampled from a man aged 45-60 years who received an inactivated influenza vaccine. Sequenced here: PBMCs from blood, sampled more than 4 days after vaccination.

The CDR3 reads CASSFALSGANVLTF. The DNA for the CDR3 is TGTGCCAGCAGTTTCGCATTATCTGGGGCCAACGTCCTGACTTTC. The genes are TRBV6-5 and TRBJ2-6; D is ambiguous. The CDR3 loop spans 15 amino acids. The germline V gene encodes CDR1 MNHEY and CDR2 SVGAGI. V dropped 4 bases and J dropped 1 base, with 8 bases sitting between them.